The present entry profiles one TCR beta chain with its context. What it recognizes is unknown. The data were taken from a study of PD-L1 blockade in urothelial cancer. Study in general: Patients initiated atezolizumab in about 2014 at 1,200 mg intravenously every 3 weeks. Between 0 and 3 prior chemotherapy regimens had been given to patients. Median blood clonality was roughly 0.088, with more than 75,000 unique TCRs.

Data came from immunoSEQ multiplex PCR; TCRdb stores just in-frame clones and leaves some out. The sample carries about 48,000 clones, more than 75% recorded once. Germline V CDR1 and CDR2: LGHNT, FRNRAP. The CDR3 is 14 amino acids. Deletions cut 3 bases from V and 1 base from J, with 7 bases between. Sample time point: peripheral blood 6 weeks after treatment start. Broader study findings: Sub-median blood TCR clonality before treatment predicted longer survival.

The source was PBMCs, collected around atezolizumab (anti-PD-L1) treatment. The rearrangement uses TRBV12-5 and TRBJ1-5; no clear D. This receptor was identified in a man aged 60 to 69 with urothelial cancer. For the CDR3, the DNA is TGTGCTAGTGGTTTCGGGGAAAGCAATCAGCCCCAGCATTTT. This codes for CASGFGESNQPQHF. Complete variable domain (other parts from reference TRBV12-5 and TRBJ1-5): DARVTQTPRHKVTEMGQEVTMRCQPILGHNTVFWYRQTMMQGLELLAYFRNRAPLDDSGMPKDRFSAEMPDATLATLKIQPSEPRDSAVYFCASGFGESNQPQHFGDGTRLSIL.